This T cell receptor beta chain was obtained from a study of blood T cells in healthy people across ages. The sample holds a few counts of this clonotype. CDR1 MNHEY and CDR2 SVGAGI come from the germline V gene. The length of the CDR3 is 16 residues. Trimming cost V 2 bases and J 2 bases; bases outside gene matches: 4. The use of a sample-barcoded 5' primer and a J-beta primer mix characterized a second PCR of 7 to 11 cycles. TCRdb used MiXCR to reprocess the 5' RACE reads, holding one entry per CDR3 protein. Of over 600,000 distinct CDR3 sequences detected, more than 20% appear once; the ten largest clones hold approximately 3.7%.

The TCR was taken from a man between 65 and 85 years old in good health. The material sequenced was blood. The V gene is TRBV6-5, the J gene TRBJ2-5, with 11 bases identical to TRBD2. CDR3: CASSYGTSGGQETQYF. CDR3 DNA sequence: TGTGCCAGCAGTTACGGTACTAGCGGGGGACAAGAGACCCAGTACTTC.